This TCR beta chain was documented in a study of spatial heterogeneity in lung cancer. Whole-study findings and limits: There were more appearances of ubiquitous expanded tumor TCRs in blood at resection than at follow-up.

Details on this clonotype: Antigen unknown.

This CDR3 is 15 amino acids long. Germline CDR1 reads SNHLY; CDR2 reads FYNNEI. Trimming pared 7 bases from V and 8 bases from J, leaving 23 bases between. TCRdb re-analysed the 5' RACE reads in MiXCR, keeping a single row per CDR3 protein. The sample shows about 78,000 distinct CDR3 sequences, 8% of them seen only once. Sample time point: sample taken at primary tumor resection. Samples came from roughly 72 TRACERx patients with untreated early-stage lung cancer. The input material, whole RNA from tumor, nontumor lung or frozen PBMC, was sequenced unsorted. The starting material was PBMCs, obtained at surgery. The sequence came from a male donor with early-stage non-small cell lung cancer. The chain employs TRBV2 and TRBJ1-2, with a possible D match to TRBD1 (6 bases). CDR3 in amino acids: CASMTPSVGGGGYTF. The CDR3 region has the DNA TGTGCCAGCATGACCCCTTCGGTGGGGGGCGGAGGCTACACCTTC.